One sample yielded the 3 T cell receptor beta chains listed below, sequenced in a study of blood T cell repertoires in COVID-19. Some clones are missing from TCRdb's copy, which holds only in-frame ones; the method was immunoSEQ multiplex PCR. The sample yields over 300,000 clones, about 83% seen once. Material: peripheral blood. The receptor source for this set is a woman aged 45 to 65 with acute or convalescent COVID-19.

In DNA form, the CDR3 reads TGTGCCAGCAGCCAAGGGCAGGGGCCACACCCCTATAATTCACCCCTCCACTTT. Its translation is CASSQGQGPHPYNSPLHF. The rearrangement uses TRBV4-2 and TRBJ1-6; a weak D match, TRBD1 (6 bases). Germline V gives CDR1 LGHNA, CDR2 YNFKEQ. The CDR3 has 18 amino acids. Trimming removed 1 base at V and 2 bases at J, with 15 bases between.

The chain links TRBV7-2 to TRBJ1-3; maybe TRBD1 (5 bases). With 3 bases removed from V and 1 base from J, the gap between germline ends came to 13 bases. The CDR3 is made up of 16 amino acids. Germline CDR1 SGHTA, CDR2 FQGNSA. This CDR3 reads CASSFESGWSGNTIYF. Written as DNA, the CDR3 is TGTGCCAGCAGCTTCGAGTCAGGGTGGTCTGGAAACACCATATATTTT.

The chain carries TRBV2 and TRBJ2-3; possible D gene TRBD2, 5 bases. Germline CDR1 reads SNHLY; CDR2 reads FYNNEI. The CDR3 runs to 14 residues. V dropped 3 bases and J dropped 6 bases, with 13 bases sitting between them. In DNA form, the CDR3 reads TGTGCCAGCAGTGACCGGACGACGGGGGATACGCAGTATTTT. Translating gives CASSDRTTGDTQYF.